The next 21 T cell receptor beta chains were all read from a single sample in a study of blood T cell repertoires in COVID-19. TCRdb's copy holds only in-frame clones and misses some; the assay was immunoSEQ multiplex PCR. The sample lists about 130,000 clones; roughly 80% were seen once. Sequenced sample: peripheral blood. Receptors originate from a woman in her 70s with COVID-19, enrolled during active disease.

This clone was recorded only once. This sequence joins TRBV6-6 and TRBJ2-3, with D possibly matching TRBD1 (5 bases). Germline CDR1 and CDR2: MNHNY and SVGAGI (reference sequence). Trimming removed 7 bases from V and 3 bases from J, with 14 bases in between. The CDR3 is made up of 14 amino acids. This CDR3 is CASKLDKGTDTQYF. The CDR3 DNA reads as TGTGCCAGCAAGTTAGACAAGGGGACAGATACGCAGTATTTT.

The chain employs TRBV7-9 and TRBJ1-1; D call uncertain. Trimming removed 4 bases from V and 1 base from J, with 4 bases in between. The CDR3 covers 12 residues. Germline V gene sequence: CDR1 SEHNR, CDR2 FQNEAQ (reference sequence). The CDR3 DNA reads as TGTGCCAGCAGCTCAGAGAACACTGAAGCTTTCTTT. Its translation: CASSSENTEAFF.

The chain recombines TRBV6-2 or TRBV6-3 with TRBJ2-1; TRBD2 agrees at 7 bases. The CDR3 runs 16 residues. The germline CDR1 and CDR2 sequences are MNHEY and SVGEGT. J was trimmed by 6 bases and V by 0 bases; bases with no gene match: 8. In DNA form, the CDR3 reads TGTGCCAGCAGTTACTCCGGGGGGAGAGGAGCCAATGAGCAGTTCTTC. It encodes CASSYSGGRGANEQFF.

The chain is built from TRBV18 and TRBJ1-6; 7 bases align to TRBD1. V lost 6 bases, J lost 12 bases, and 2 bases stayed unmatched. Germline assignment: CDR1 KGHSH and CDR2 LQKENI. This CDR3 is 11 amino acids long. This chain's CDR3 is CASSHRGPLHF. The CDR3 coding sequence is TGTGCCAGCTCCCACAGGGGACCCCTCCACTTT. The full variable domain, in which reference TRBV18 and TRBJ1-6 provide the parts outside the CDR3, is NAGVMQNPRHLVRRRGQEARLRCSPMKGHSHVYWYRQLPEEGLKFMVYLQKENIIDESGMPKERFSAEFPKEGPSILRIQQVVRGDSAAYFCASSHRGPLHFGNGTRLTVT.

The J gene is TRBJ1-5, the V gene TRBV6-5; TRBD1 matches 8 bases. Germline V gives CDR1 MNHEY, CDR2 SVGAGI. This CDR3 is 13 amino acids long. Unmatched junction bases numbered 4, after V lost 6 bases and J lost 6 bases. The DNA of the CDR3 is TGTGCCAGCAGGGACAGGGAAGGTCAGCCCCAGCATTTT. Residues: CASRDREGQPQHF.

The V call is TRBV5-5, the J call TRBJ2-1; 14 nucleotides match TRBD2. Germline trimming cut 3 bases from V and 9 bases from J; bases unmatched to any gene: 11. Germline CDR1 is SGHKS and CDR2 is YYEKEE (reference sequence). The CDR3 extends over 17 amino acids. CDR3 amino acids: CASSSTSGGVVVGEQFF. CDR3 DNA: TGTGCCAGCAGCTCGACTAGCGGGGGGGTTGTCGTTGGTGAGCAGTTCTTC. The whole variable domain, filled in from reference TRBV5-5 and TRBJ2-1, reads DAGVTQSPTHLIKTRGQQVTLRCSPISGHKSVSWYQQVLGQGPQFIFQYYEKEERGRGNFPDRFSARQFPNYSSELNVNALLLGDSALYLCASSSTSGGVVVGEQFFGPGTRLTVL.

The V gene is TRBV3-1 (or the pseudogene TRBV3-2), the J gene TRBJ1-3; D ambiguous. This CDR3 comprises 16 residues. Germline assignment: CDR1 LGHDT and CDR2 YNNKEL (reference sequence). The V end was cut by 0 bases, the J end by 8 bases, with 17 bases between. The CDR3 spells CASSQDEQTWRDTIYF. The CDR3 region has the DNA TGTGCCAGCAGCCAAGACGAGCAGACTTGGCGGGACACCATATATTTT.

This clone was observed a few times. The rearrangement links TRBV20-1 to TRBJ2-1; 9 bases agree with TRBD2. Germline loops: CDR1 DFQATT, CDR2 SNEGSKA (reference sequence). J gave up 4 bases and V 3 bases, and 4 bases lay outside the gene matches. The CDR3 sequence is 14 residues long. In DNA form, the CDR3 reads TGCAGTGCTAGTGTGACTAGCGGATACAATGAGCAGTTCTTC. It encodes CSASVTSGYNEQFF.

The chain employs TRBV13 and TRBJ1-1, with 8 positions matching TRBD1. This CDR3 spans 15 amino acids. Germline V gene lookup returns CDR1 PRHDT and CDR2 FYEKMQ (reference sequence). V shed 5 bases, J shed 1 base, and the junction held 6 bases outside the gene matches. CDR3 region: CASSQYRGKNTEAFF. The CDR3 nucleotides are TGTGCCAGCAGCCAGTACAGGGGGAAGAACACTGAAGCTTTCTTT.

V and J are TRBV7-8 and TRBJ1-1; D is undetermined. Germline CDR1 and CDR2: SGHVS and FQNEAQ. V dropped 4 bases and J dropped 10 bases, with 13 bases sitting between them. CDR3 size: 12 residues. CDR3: CASSYGEGIAFF. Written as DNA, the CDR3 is TGTGCCAGCAGCTATGGGGAGGGAATAGCTTTCTTT.

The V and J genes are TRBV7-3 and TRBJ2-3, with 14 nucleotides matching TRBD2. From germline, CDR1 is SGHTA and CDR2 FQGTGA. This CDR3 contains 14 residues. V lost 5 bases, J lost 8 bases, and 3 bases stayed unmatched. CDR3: CASSPGTSGGTQYF. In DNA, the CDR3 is TGTGCCAGCAGCCCGGGGACTAGCGGGGGTACGCAGTATTTT.

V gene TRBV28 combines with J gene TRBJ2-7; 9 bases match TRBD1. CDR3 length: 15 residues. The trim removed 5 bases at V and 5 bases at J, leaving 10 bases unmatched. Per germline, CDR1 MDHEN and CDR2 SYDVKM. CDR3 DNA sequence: TGTGCCAGCAGTGAGTCGGGACAGGGCGGCAACGAGCAGTACTTC. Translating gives CASSESGQGGNEQYF.

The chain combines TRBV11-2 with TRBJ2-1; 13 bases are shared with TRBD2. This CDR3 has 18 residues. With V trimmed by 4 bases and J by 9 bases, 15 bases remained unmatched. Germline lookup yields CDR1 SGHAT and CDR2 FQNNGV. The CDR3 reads CASSSTFSSGTSGVEQFF. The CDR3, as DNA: TGTGCCAGCAGCTCCACCTTTTCCTCCGGGACTAGCGGGGTTGAGCAGTTCTTC.

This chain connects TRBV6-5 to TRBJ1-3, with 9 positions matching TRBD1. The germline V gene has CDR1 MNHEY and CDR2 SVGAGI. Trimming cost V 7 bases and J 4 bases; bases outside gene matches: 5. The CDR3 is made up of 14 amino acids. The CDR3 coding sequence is TGTGCCAGCAAACAGGGGGCGCCGGGAAACACCATATATTTT. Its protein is CASKQGAPGNTIYF.

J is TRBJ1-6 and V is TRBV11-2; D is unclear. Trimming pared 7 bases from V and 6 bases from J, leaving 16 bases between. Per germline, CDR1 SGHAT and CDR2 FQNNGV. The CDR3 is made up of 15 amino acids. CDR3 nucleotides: TGTGCCAGCACCCTAAGTAGATTAAGTAATTCACCCCTCCACTTT. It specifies CASTLSRLSNSPLHF.

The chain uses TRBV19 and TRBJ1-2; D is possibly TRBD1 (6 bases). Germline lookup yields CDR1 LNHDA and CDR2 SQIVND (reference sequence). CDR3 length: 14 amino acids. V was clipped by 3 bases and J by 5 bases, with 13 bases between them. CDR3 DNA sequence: TGTGCCAGTAGTATCCAAGGCAGGGGTTATGGCTACACCTTC. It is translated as CASSIQGRGYGYTF.

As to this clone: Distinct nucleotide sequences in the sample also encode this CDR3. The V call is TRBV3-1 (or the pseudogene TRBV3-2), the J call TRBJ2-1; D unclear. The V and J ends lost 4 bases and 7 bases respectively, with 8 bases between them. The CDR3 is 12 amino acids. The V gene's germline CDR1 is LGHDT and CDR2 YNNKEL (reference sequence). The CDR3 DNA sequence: TGTGCCAGCAGCCTCCTTCTGAATGAGCAGTTCTTC. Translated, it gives CASSLLLNEQFF.

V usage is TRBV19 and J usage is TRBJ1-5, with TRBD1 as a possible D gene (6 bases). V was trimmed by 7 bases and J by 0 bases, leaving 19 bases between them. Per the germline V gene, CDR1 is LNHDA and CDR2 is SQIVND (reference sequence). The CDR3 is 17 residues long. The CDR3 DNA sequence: TGTGCCAGTACCCAAGCGGTGGGGGGGCTTAGCAATCAGCCCCAGCATTTT. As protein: CASTQAVGGLSNQPQHF.

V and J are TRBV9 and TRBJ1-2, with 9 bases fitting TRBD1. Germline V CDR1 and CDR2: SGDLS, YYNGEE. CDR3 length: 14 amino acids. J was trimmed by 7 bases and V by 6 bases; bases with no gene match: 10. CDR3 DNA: TGTGCCAGCACCCGAATGGGACAGGGAGGTGGCTACACCTTC. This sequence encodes CASTRMGQGGGYTF. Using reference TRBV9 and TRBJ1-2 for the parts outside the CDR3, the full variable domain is DSGVTQTPKHLITATGQRVTLRCSPRSGDLSVYWYQQSLDQGLQFLIQYYNGEERAKGNILERFSAQQFPDLHSELNLSSLELGDSALYFCASTRMGQGGGYTFGSGTRLTVV.

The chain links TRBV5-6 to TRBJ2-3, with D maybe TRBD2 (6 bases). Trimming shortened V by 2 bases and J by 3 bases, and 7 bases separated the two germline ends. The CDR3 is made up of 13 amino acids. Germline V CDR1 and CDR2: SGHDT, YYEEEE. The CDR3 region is CASSFRGTDTQYF. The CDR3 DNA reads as TGTGCCAGCAGCTTCCGGGGGACAGATACGCAGTATTTT.

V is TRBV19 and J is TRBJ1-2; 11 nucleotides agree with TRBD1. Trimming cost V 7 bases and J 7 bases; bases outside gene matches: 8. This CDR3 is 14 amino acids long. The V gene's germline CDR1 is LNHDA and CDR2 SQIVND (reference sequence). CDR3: CASTLDRGRGGYTF. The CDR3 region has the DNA TGTGCCAGTACTCTGGACAGGGGGCGAGGTGGCTACACCTTC.